Following are 31 T cell receptor beta chains from one sample sequenced in a study of blood T cell repertoires in COVID-19. Here immunoSEQ multiplex PCR was the method, and the copy in TCRdb shows in-frame clones only, minus some. The table has 150,000 to 180,000 clones, over 60% seen once. The sample was peripheral blood. The receptor source for this set is an elderly man with acute or convalescent COVID-19.

The chain uses TRBV29-1 and TRBJ2-1; 7 nucleotides align to TRBD1. The CDR3 has 13 amino acids. With V trimmed by 8 bases and J by 6 bases, 10 bases remained unmatched. The germline V gene encodes CDR1 SQVTM and CDR2 ANQGSEA. As DNA, the CDR3 is TGCAGCCTTAGACAGGGAGTATCCAATGAGCAGTTCTTC. This encodes CSLRQGVSNEQFF.

The chain has TRBV6-5 and TRBJ1-2, with 11 bases fitting TRBD1. The CDR3 covers 14 residues. Germline CDR1 MNHEY, CDR2 SVGAGI. The junction had 7 bases not matched to a gene; V was cut back by 8 bases and J by 5 bases. As DNA, the CDR3 is TGTGCCAGCCGAGGTCGGGACAGGGGGTATGGCTACACCTTC. Its protein is CASRGRDRGYGYTF.

The chain joins TRBV11-2 to TRBJ1-5; no clear D gene. CDR1 is SGHAT and CDR2 is FQNNGV in the germline V gene. There are 15 residues in the CDR3. Trimming pared 1 base from V and 11 bases from J, leaving 18 bases between. The CDR3 DNA is TGTGCCAGCAGCTTAGGGGTCGTGAAAAAAGAGGCCCAGCATTTT. It encodes CASSLGVVKKEAQHF. Drawing the rest from reference TRBV11-2 and TRBJ1-5, the complete variable domain is EAGVAQSPRYKIIEKRQSVAFWCNPISGHATLYWYQQILGQGPKLLIQFQNNGVVDDSQLPKDRFSAERLKGVDSTLKIQPAKLEDSAVYLCASSLGVVKKEAQHFGDGTRLSIL.

The V gene is TRBV5-1, the J gene TRBJ2-5, with 9 positions matching TRBD2. The CDR3 sequence is 18 residues long. V lost 2 bases and J lost 5; bases outside the gene matches: 16. Germline V CDR1 and CDR2: SGHRS, YFSETQ. The CDR3 loop reads CASSLSLAGPTPQETQYF. CDR3 in DNA: TGCGCCAGCAGCTTAAGTCTAGCGGGGCCAACCCCCCAGGAGACCCAGTACTTC.

The genes are TRBV2 and TRBJ2-5, with D uncertain. The germline gives CDR1 SNHLY, CDR2 FYNNEI. CDR3 length equals 11 residues. The V end lost 3 bases, the J end lost 4 bases, and 3 bases lay between the germline ends. CDR3 loop: CASSDRETQYF. The DNA for the CDR3 is TGTGCCAGCAGTGACCGAGAGACCCAGTACTTC.

This clone was observed a few times. The chain carries TRBV25-1 and TRBJ2-4; tentatively, D is TRBD2 (6 bases). The CDR3 covers 13 residues. Per germline, CDR1 MGHDK and CDR2 SYGVNS. V was pared by 1 base and J by 5 bases, with 6 bases between. The DNA of the CDR3 is TGTGCCAGCAGTGAATCGGGAGAAAACATTCAGTACTTC. Translated: CASSESGENIQYF.

The rearrangement links TRBV11-2 to TRBJ2-7; D is possibly TRBD2 (5 bases). The CDR3 length is 15 residues. Per germline, CDR1 SGHAT and CDR2 FQNNGV. Trimming cost V 1 base and J 3 bases, with 13 bases left between them. CDR3 sequence: CASSLVSGELYEQYF. CDR3 DNA sequence: TGTGCCAGCAGCTTAGTATCCGGGGAACTCTACGAGCAGTACTTC.

The chain uses TRBV7-2 and TRBJ1-1, with 9 nucleotides matching TRBD1. The CDR3 contains 14 residues. Germline assignment: CDR1 SGHTA and CDR2 FQGNSA. Germline trimming cut 5 bases from V and 0 bases from J; bases unmatched to any gene: 1. CDR3 nucleotides: TGTGCCAGCAGCGGGACAGGGTTGAACACTGAAGCTTTCTTT. This gives the protein CASSGTGLNTEAFF. Filled out from reference TRBV7-2 and TRBJ1-1, the complete variable domain reads GAGVSQSPSNKVTEKGKDVELRCDPISGHTALYWYRQSLGQGLEFLIYFQGNSAPDKSGLPSDRFSAERTGGSVSTLTIQRTQQEDSAVYLCASSGTGLNTEAFFGQGTRLTVV.

The chain employs TRBV6-5 and TRBJ1-1; 9 bases map to TRBD1. Germline assignment: CDR1 MNHEY and CDR2 SVGAGI. V shed 2 bases and J 4 bases; nucleotides not matched to a gene: 5. This CDR3 region has 15 residues. The chain's CDR3 is CASSYTGTGTTEAFF. Written as DNA, the CDR3 is TGTGCCAGCAGTTACACCGGGACAGGGACCACTGAAGCTTTCTTT.

The J gene is TRBJ1-2, the V gene TRBV5-1; TRBD1 agrees at 7 bases. J was trimmed by 5 bases and V by 4 bases; bases with no gene match: 8. This CDR3 has 14 residues. The germline gives CDR1 SGHRS, CDR2 YFSETQ. The CDR3 loop reads CASSREGGGYGYTF. DNA of the CDR3: TGCGCCAGCAGCCGAGAAGGGGGCGGGTATGGCTACACCTTC.

This clone was counted once. The chain recombines TRBV6-5 with TRBJ2-7; unclear D gene. Germline CDR1 and CDR2: MNHEY and SVGAGI. Trimming removed 6 bases at V and 0 bases at J, with 9 bases between. The CDR3 loop spans 13 amino acids. The CDR3 loop reads CASSHSSSYEQYF. DNA for the CDR3: TGTGCCAGCAGCCACAGTAGCTCCTACGAGCAGTACTTC.

This clone was detected only once. The chain has TRBV12-5 and TRBJ2-5; 12 bases line up with TRBD2. The CDR3 spans 16 residues. CDR1 and CDR2 from the germline V gene are LGHNT and FRNRAP. The junction had 5 bases not matched to a gene; V was cut back by 1 base and J by 5 bases. As DNA, the CDR3 is TGTGCTAGTGGTTTGGGACTAGCGGGGGAGAAGGAGACCCAGTACTTC. Its protein product is CASGLGLAGEKETQYF.

The gene calls are TRBV24-1 and TRBJ2-3; 11 positions agree with TRBD1. This CDR3 comprises 18 residues. The germline V gene encodes CDR1 KGHDR and CDR2 SFDVKD. J was trimmed by 3 bases and V by 4 bases; bases with no gene match: 11. CDR3: CATSDSPGQGGGTDTQYF. The CDR3 DNA follows: TGTGCCACCAGTGACAGCCCGGGACAGGGGGGAGGTACAGATACGCAGTATTTT.

In DNA form, the CDR3 reads TGTGCCAGCAGCTCGGGGGGTAGCACCTCAACTAATGAAAAACTGTTTTTT. This gives the protein CASSSGGSTSTNEKLFF. The J gene is TRBJ1-4, the V gene TRBV5-5; a weak D match, TRBD1 (5 bases). The CDR3 has 17 amino acids. Germline V CDR1 and CDR2: SGHKS, YYEKEE (reference sequence). Trimming removed 3 bases at V and 0 bases at J, with 15 bases between.

This chain uses TRBV6-1 with TRBJ2-2, with 12 bases lining up with TRBD2. The junction had 8 bases not matched to a gene; V was cut back by 4 bases and J by 2 bases. This CDR3 spans 18 amino acids. CDR1 MNHNS and CDR2 SASEGT come from the germline V gene. The CDR3 nucleotides are TGTGCCAGCAGTGCCAAACTAGCGGGGGGCACAAACACCGGGGAGCTGTTTTTT. Its protein is CASSAKLAGGTNTGELFF.

This clone has just a few counts. This chain links TRBV5-1 with TRBJ2-1; tentative D call: TRBD1 (5 bases). The V end was cut by 5 bases, the J end by 4 bases, with 10 bases between. CDR1 and CDR2 (germline): SGHRS, YFSETQ. CDR3 size: 13 residues. Written as DNA, the CDR3 is TGCGCCAGCAGGCCAGGGAATTACAATGAGCAGTTCTTC. Protein sequence: CASRPGNYNEQFF.

The gene calls are TRBV2 and TRBJ1-4; D might be TRBD1 (6 bases). CDR1 is SNHLY, CDR2 FYNNEI, per germline. This CDR3 has 12 amino acids. V lost 8 bases to trimming and J lost 6 bases, with 10 bases between them. CDR3 in amino acids: CASRAGDEKLFF. As DNA, the CDR3 is TGTGCCAGCCGGGCAGGGGATGAAAAACTGTTTTTT.

The V gene is TRBV6-5, the J gene TRBJ1-2; TRBD1 matches 8 bases. V was clipped by 2 bases and J by 4 bases; unmatched bases: 6. There are 15 residues in the CDR3. From germline, CDR1 is MNHEY and CDR2 SVGAGI. This chain's CDR3 is CASSYSSGGSYGYTF. CDR3 coding DNA: TGTGCCAGCAGTTACAGCTCAGGGGGCAGCTATGGCTACACCTTC.

The chain carries TRBV5-1 and TRBJ1-1; 7 positions agree with TRBD1. Trimming removed 3 bases from V and 1 base from J; junction bases left unmatched: 3. The CDR3 covers 14 residues. Germline-derived CDR1 and CDR2 are SGHRS and YFSETQ. Here the CDR3 DNA reads TGCGCCAGCAGCTACAGACAGGGGAACACTGAAGCTTTCTTT. This encodes CASSYRQGNTEAFF. Drawing the rest from reference TRBV5-1 and TRBJ1-1, the complete variable domain is KAGVTQTPRYLIKTRGQQVTLSCSPISGHRSVSWYQQTPGQGLQFLFEYFSETQRNKGNFPGRFSGRQFSNSRSEMNVSTLELGDSALYLCASSYRQGNTEAFFGQGTRLTVV.

The J gene is TRBJ1-6, the V gene TRBV27; 8 nucleotides agree with TRBD1. The germline V gene encodes CDR1 MNHEY and CDR2 SMNVEV (reference sequence). This CDR3 contains 19 residues. Trimming took 2 bases from V and 0 from J; bases not matched to a gene: 9. The CDR3 loop reads CASSLKAGGLSSYNSPLHF. CDR3 nucleotide sequence: TGTGCCAGCAGTTTAAAAGCAGGGGGCTTAAGCTCCTATAATTCACCCCTCCACTTT.

The chain has TRBV11-3 and TRBJ1-1; TRBD1 aligns across 8 bases. The germline CDR1 and CDR2 sequences are SGHNT and YENEEA. The junction had 5 bases not matched to a gene; V was cut back by 4 bases and J by 1 base. CDR3 length: 15 amino acids. DNA of the CDR3: TGTGCCAGCAGCTCTCCGGGACAGGCGAACACTGAAGCTTTCTTT. This encodes CASSSPGQANTEAFF.

The CDR3 here is CASSLSTGGETQYF. The DNA of the CDR3 is TGTGCCAGCAGCCTGTCGACAGGGGGAGAGACCCAGTACTTC. This rearrangement joins TRBV4-2 to TRBJ2-5; 9 bases map to TRBD1. The V gene's germline CDR1 is LGHNA and CDR2 YNFKEQ. The CDR3 extends over 14 amino acids. The trim removed 4 bases at V and 4 bases at J, leaving 4 bases unmatched.

This clone was recorded a few times. The V and J genes are TRBV6-1 and TRBJ1-5; D remains ambiguous. The V and J ends lost 3 bases and 2 bases respectively, with 11 bases between them. Per germline, CDR1 MNHNS and CDR2 SASEGT. This CDR3 is 15 amino acids long. This CDR3 reads CASSDRSTGNQPQHF. The DNA for the CDR3 is TGTGCCAGCAGTGACAGGTCAACAGGCAATCAGCCCCAGCATTTT.

The chain's CDR3 is CSVAFRGTGELFF. CDR3 sequence (DNA): TGCAGCGTAGCCTTCAGGGGGACCGGGGAGCTGTTTTTT. This chain links TRBV29-1 with TRBJ2-2; 7 nucleotides match TRBD1. V shed 6 bases, J shed 5 bases, and the junction held 6 bases outside the gene matches. CDR1 SQVTM and CDR2 ANQGSEA come from the germline V gene. The CDR3 length is 13 residues.

The genes are TRBV24-1 and TRBJ2-3; TRBD1 might be the D (6 bases). Germline V CDR1 and CDR2: KGHDR, SFDVKD. Trimming cost V 5 bases and J 5 bases, with 10 bases left between them. The CDR3 loop spans 13 amino acids. CDR3 amino acids: CATSGSRGDTQYF. In DNA form, the CDR3 reads TGTGCCACCAGTGGCAGCAGGGGAGATACGCAGTATTTT.

The chain joins TRBV30 to TRBJ2-3; TRBD1 matches 7 bases. J lost 3 bases, V lost 0 bases, and 0 bases had no gene match. Germline V gives CDR1 GTSNPN, CDR2 SVGIG (reference sequence). The CDR3 runs 13 residues. DNA for the CDR3: TGTGCCTGGAGTGTACAGGGGACAGATACGCAGTATTTT. Translation: CAWSVQGTDTQYF. Together with reference TRBV30 and TRBJ2-3, the CDR3 gives the full variable domain: SQTIHQWPATLVQPVGSPLSLECTVEGTSNPNLYWYRQAAGRGLQLLFYSVGIGQISSEVPQNLSASRPQDRQFILSSKKLLLSDSGFYLCAWSVQGTDTQYFGPGTRLTVL.

The rearrangement joins TRBV7-3 to TRBJ2-1; 8 positions agree with TRBD1. J gave up 6 bases and V 3 bases, and 7 bases lay outside the gene matches. CDR1 is SGHTA and CDR2 is FQGTGA in the germline V gene. CDR3 length: 15 amino acids. Here the CDR3 DNA reads TGTGCCAGCAGCTTGCAGGGGGCGCGGGGCAATGAGCAGTTCTTC. Translation gives CASSLQGARGNEQFF.

V is TRBV19 and J is TRBJ2-2; 12 bases fit TRBD2. The CDR3 contains 16 residues. Germline-derived CDR1 and CDR2 are LNHDA and SQIVND (reference sequence). V shed 7 bases, J shed 2 bases, and the junction held 5 bases outside the gene matches. The CDR3 protein is CASTLTSGGNTGELFF. The CDR3 DNA is TGTGCCAGTACCTTGACTAGCGGGGGAAACACCGGGGAGCTGTTTTTT. Drawing the rest from reference TRBV19 and TRBJ2-2, the complete variable domain is DGGITQSPKYLFRKEGQNVTLSCEQNLNHDAMYWYRQDPGQGLRLIYYSQIVNDFQKGDIAEGYSVSREKKESFPLTVTSAQKNPTAFYLCASTLTSGGNTGELFFGEGSRLTVL.

This clone was counted a few times. This sequence joins TRBV30 and TRBJ2-7, with 7 bases identical to TRBD1. Germline trimming cut 2 bases from V and 0 bases from J; bases unmatched to any gene: 7. Germline loops: CDR1 GTSNPN, CDR2 SVGIG (reference sequence). This CDR3 spans 15 amino acids. The CDR3: CAWSRRTGSSYEQYF. The DNA for the CDR3 is TGTGCCTGGAGTCGCCGGACAGGCAGCTCCTACGAGCAGTACTTC.

Only one count was recorded for this clone. The chain carries TRBV7-8 and TRBJ1-3; D not certain. The germline V gene has CDR1 SGHVS and CDR2 FQNEAQ. Between the trimmed V and J ends, which lost 5 bases and 0 bases, there was a span of 17 bases. The CDR3 is 17 amino acids. The CDR3 DNA is TGTGCCAGCAGCCCCCGACTTTTATCTAGCTCTGGAAACACCATATATTTT. This gives the protein CASSPRLLSSSGNTIYF.

The chain recombines TRBV30 with TRBJ1-4; D is perhaps TRBD1 (6 bases). Germline CDR1 reads GTSNPN; CDR2 reads SVGIG (reference sequence). This CDR3 is 14 amino acids long. Trimming stripped 2 bases from V and 6 bases from J, with 13 bases between. The CDR3 region is CAWSPRGAYEKLFF. CDR3 DNA sequence: TGTGCCTGGAGTCCGCGGGGGGCTTATGAAAAACTGTTTTTT.